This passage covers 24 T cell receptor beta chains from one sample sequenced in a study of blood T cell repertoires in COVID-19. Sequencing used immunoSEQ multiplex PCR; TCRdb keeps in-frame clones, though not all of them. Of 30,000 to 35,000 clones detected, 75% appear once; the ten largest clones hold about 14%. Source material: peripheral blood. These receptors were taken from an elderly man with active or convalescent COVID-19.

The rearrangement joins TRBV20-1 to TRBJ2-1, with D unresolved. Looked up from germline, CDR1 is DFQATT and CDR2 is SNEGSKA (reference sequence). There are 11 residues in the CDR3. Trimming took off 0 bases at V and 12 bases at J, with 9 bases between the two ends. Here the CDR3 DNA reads TGCAGTGCTAGAGATCGGTGGTCGCAGTTCTTC. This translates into CSARDRWSQFF.

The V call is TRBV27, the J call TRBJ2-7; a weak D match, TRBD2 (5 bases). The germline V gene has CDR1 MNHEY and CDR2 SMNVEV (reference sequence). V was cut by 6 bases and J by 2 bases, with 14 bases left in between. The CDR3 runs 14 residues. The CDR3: CASRRTDGAYEQYF. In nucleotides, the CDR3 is TGTGCCAGCAGACGAACGGACGGGGCCTACGAGCAGTACTTC.

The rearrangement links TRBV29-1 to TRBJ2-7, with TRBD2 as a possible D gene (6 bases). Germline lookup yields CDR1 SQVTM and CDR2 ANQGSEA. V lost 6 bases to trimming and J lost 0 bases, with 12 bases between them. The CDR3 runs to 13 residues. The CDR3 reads CSVEGFSSYEQYF. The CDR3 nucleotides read TGCAGCGTGGAGGGGTTCTCCTCCTACGAGCAGTACTTC.

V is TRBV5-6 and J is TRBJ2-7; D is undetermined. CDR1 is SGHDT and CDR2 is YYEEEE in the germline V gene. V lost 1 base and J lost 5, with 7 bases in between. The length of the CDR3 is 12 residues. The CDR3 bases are TGTGCCAGCAGCTTGTCTTCCCACGAGCAGTACTTC. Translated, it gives CASSLSSHEQYF.

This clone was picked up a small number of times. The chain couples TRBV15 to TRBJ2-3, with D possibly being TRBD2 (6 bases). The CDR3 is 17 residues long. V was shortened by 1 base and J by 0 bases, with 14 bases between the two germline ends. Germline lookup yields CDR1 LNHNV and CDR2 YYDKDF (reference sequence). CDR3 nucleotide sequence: TGTGCCACCAGCAGAGCCGGGGGATTCCCTAGCACAGATACGCAGTATTTT. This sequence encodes CATSRAGGFPSTDTQYF.

The CDR3 DNA sequence: TGTGCCAGCATAGGACAGGGGCGGTACACTGAAGCTTTCTTT. This gives the protein CASIGQGRYTEAFF. The chain is built from TRBV25-1 and TRBJ1-1, with 9 bases lining up with TRBD1. Germline CDR1 is MGHDK and CDR2 is SYGVNS. Trimming took 7 bases from V and 3 from J; bases not matched to a gene: 6. This CDR3 is 14 amino acids long.

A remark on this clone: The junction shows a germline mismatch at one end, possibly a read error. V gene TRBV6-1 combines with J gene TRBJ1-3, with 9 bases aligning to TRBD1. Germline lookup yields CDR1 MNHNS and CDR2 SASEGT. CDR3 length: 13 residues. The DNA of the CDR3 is TGTGCCAGCAGTGAATCCACAGGGGGCCGACCAGGATTT. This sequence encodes CASSESTGGRPGF.

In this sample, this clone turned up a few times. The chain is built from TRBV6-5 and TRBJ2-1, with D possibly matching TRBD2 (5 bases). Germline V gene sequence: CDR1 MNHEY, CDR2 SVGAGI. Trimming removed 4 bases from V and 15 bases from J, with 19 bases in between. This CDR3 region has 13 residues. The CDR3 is CASSSMKRRGLFF. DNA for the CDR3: TGTGCCAGCAGTTCCATGAAGCGGAGAGGATTGTTCTTC.

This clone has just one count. The CDR3 coding sequence is TGCAGTGCAAGGGGGACCGGGGAGCTGTTTTTT. Its protein product is CSARGTGELFF. This rearrangement joins TRBV20-1 to TRBJ2-2, with D possibly TRBD1 on 6 matching bases. Germline loops: CDR1 DFQATT, CDR2 SNEGSKA (reference sequence). Between the trimmed V and J ends, which lost 6 bases and 5 bases, there was a span of 7 bases. CDR3 length: 11 residues.

CDR3 bases: TGTGCCAGCAGCCGAAAACCAGGGGATCAGCACTACGAGCAGTACTTC. Translating it yields CASSRKPGDQHYEQYF. This sequence joins TRBV5-5 and TRBJ2-7, with D perhaps TRBD1 (6 bases). The CDR3 is made up of 16 amino acids. Germline V lookup: CDR1 SGHKS, CDR2 YYEKEE (reference sequence). V lost 4 bases and J 3 bases, leaving 20 bases between the germline ends.

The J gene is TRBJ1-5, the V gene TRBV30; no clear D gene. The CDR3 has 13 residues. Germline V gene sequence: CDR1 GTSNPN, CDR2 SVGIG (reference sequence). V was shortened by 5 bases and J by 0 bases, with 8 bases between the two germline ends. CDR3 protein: CAWQENSNQPQHF. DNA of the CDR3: TGTGCCTGGCAGGAAAATAGCAATCAGCCCCAGCATTTT.

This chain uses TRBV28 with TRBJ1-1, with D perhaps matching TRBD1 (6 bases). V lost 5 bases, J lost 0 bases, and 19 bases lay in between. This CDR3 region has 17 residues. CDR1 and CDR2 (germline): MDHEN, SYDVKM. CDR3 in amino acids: CASSPPGGGGMNTEAFF. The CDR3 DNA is TGTGCCAGCAGTCCCCCCGGTGGGGGCGGCATGAACACTGAAGCTTTCTTT.

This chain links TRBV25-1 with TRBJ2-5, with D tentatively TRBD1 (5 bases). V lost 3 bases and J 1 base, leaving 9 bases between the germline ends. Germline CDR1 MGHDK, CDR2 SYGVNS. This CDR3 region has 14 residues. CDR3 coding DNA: TGTGCCAGCAGTGACGCAGGGCTCCAAGAGACCCAGTACTTC. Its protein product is CASSDAGLQETQYF.

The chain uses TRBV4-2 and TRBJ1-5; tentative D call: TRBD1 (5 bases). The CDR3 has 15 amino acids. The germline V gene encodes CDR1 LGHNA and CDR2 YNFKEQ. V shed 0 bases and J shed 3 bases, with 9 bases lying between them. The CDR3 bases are TGTGCCAGCAGCCAAGATCCAGGGAACAATCAGCCCCAGCATTTT. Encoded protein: CASSQDPGNNQPQHF.

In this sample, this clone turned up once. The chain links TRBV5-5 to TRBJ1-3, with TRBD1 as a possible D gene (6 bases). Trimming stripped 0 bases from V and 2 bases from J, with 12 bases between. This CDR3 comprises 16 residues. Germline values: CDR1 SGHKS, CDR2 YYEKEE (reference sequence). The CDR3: CASSLGAGATGNTIYF. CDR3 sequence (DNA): TGTGCCAGCAGCTTGGGCGCGGGGGCCACTGGAAACACCATATATTTT.

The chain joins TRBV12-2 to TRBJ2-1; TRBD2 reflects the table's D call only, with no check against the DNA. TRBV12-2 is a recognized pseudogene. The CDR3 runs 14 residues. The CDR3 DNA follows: TGTGCAAGTCGCTTACCGGGACTGATCAATGAGCAGTTCTTC. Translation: CASRLPGLINEQFF.

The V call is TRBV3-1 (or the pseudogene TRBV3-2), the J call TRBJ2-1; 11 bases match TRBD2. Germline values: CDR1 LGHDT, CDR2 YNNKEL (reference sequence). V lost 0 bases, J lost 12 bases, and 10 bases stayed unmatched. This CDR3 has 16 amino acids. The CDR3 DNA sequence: TGTGCCAGCAGCCAAGATCAACTAGCGGGAGTGAGTAGGCAGTTCTTC. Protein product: CASSQDQLAGVSRQFF.

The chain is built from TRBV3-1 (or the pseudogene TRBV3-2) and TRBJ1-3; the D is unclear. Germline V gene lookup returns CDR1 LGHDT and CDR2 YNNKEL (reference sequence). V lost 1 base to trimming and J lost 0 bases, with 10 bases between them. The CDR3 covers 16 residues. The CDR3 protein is CASSQVVHSSGNTIYF. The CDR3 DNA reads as TGTGCCAGCAGCCAAGTTGTACACAGCTCTGGAAACACCATATATTTT.

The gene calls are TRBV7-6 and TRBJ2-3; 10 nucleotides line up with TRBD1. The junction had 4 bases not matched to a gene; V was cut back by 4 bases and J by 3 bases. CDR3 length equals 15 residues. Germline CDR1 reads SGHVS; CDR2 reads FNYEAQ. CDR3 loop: CASSYRDRGTDTQYF. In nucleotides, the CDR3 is TGTGCCAGCAGCTACCGGGACAGGGGTACAGATACGCAGTATTTT.

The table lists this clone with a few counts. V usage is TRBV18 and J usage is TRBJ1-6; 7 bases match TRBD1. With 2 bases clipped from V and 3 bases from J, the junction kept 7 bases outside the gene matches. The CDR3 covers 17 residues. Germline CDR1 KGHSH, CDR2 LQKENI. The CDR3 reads CASSPFRDRFYNSPLHF. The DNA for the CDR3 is TGTGCCAGCTCACCATTCCGGGACAGATTCTATAATTCACCCCTCCACTTT.

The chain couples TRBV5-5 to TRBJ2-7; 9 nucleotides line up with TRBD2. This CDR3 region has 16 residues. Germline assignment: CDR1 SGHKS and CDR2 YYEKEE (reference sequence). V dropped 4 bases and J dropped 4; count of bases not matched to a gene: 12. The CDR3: CASSRLSGSAGYEQYF. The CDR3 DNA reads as TGTGCCAGCAGCCGACTTAGCGGGAGTGCGGGTTACGAGCAGTACTTC.

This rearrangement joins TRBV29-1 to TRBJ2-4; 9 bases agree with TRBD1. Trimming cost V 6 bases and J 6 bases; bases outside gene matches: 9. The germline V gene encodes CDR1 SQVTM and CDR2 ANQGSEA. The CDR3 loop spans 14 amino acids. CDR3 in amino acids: CSVDPGQGVNIQYF. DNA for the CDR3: TGCAGCGTAGATCCGGGACAGGGTGTAAACATTCAGTACTTC.

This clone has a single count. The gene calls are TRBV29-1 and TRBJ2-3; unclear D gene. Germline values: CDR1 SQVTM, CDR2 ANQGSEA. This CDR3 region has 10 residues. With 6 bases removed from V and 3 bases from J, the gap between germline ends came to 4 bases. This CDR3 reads CSVRTDTQYF. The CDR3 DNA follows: TGCAGCGTCCGGACAGATACGCAGTATTTT.

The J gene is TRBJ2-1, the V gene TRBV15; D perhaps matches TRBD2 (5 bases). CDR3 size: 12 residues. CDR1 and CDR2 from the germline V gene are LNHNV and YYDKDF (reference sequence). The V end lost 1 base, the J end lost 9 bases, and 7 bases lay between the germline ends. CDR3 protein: CATSRGTSEQFF. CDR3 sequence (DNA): TGTGCCACCAGCAGAGGAACTAGTGAGCAGTTCTTC.